This T cell receptor (beta chain) was obtained from a study of OX40 agonist ivuxolimab in advanced cancers. At the level of the study: Males comprised about 84% of the group, whose mean age was roughly 64 years (range about 20 to 79).

General observations from the study: Antigen specificity remained undetermined for the expanded peripheral T cells.

Sequenced by immunoSEQ multiplex PCR; TCRdb stores in-frame clones only, minus some. Counted here are 100,000 or so clones, about 96% occurring once; the ten biggest clones make up 2% to 2.5%. On this clone: What it binds is unknown.

Germline loops: CDR1 SGHRS, CDR2 YFSETQ. The CDR3 has 14 residues. V lost 0 bases, J lost 1 base, and 4 bases lay in between. This material consisted of CD4+ or CD8+ T cells sorted from blood, taken in a trial of the OX40 agonist ivuxolimab. The chain has TRBV5-1 and TRBJ2-2; D is uncertain. The receptor was derived from an adult with an advanced solid tumor such as melanoma, head and neck, liver or kidney cancer. The CDR3 sequence is CASSLVQNTGELFF. CDR3 nucleotides: TGCGCCAGCAGCTTGGTTCAGAACACCGGGGAGCTGTTTTTT.